This TCR beta chain stems from a study of radiation and T cells in renal cell carcinoma. Broader study findings: Baseline intratumoral clonotype presence is unknown without pretreatment biopsies. From baseline, blood top tumor clonotypes peaked at 2 weeks post-radiation.

CDR1 SGHAT and CDR2 FQDESV come from the germline V gene (reference sequence). The CDR3 is 16 amino acids. The ends lost 0 bases at V and 5 bases at J; junction bases unmatched: 7. In the case of this clone: Its target is not known.

Time point here: blood 4 weeks post-SBRT, at nephrectomy. Noted treatment: 15 Gy SBRT to primary tumor, nephrectomy 4 weeks later. Nephrectomy followed 15 Gy stereotactic body radiation by 4 weeks. Blood was sampled at baseline, 2 weeks and 4 weeks after SBRT. The method was immunoSEQ multiplex PCR; TCRdb's version includes in-frame clones alone and lacks a portion of them. The data hold over 85,000 clones, with roughly 80% observed a single time. The sequence was obtained from a man aged 45-60 years with renal cell carcinoma. The source was blood, collected from a patient whose treatment included radiotherapy and nephrectomy. The chain has TRBV11-1 and TRBJ2-1; 7 nucleotides line up with TRBD1. CDR3 DNA sequence: TGTGCCAGCAGCTTAGCCTCAGTAGGGGGCAACAATGAGCAGTTCTTC. Translation gives CASSLASVGGNNEQFF.